The source of this T cell receptor (beta chain) is a study of T cell responses to AZD1222 COVID-19 vaccine. With 5 bases removed from V and 8 bases from J, the gap between germline ends came to 15 bases. The CDR3 totals 13 residues. The germline gives CDR1 SEHNR, CDR2 FQNEAQ (reference sequence). Sequenced by immunoSEQ multiplex PCR; TCRdb stores in-frame clones only, minus some. Among 85,000 to 130,000 clones listed, about 89% were seen once. The chain couples TRBV7-9 to TRBJ1-2; no firm D call. This TCR derives from an adult in good health. Here the sequenced sample was peripheral blood, taken on day 0 of AZD1222 vaccination. This CDR3 reads CASSGSSPQGYTF. CDR3 bases: TGTGCCAGCAGCGGATCCTCCCCCCAAGGCTACACCTTC.